This T cell receptor beta chain is drawn from a study of T cells in localized non-small cell lung cancer. CDR1 is MNHEY and CDR2 is SVGAGI in the germline V gene. V lost 4 bases and J 7 bases, leaving 14 bases between the germline ends. The CDR3 loop spans 15 amino acids. The assay was immunoSEQ multiplex PCR, and TCRdb's table has in-frame clones only and misses some. The sample includes about 52,000 clones, more than 85% of them seen just once. Study-level results: Adjacent lung held a median approximately 57 of the top 100 tumor clones. The greatest T cell clonality was found in uninvolved adjacent lung (higher than in tumor). Heterogeneity cannot be ruled out, as sequencing used one tumor region only.

Comment on this clone: Antigen: not known.

This TCR came from a female donor with stage II lung adenocarcinoma. The rearrangement links TRBV6-5 to TRBJ1-6, with D unclear. Specimen: PBMCs, collected before any cancer treatment. The CDR3 region is CASSSTRIANSPLHF. The CDR3 bases are TGTGCCAGCAGTTCGACCCGCATAGCGAATTCACCCCTCCACTTT.